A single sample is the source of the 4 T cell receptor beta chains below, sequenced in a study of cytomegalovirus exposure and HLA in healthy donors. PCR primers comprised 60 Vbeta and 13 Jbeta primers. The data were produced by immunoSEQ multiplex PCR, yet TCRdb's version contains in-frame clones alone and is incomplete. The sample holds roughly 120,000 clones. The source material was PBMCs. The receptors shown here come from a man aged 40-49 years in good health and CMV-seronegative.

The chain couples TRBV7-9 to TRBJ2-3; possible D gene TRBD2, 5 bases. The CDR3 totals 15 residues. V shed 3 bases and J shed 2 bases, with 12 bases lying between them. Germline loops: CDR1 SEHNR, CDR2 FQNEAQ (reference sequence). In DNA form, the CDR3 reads TGTGCCAGCAGCTTCGCGGGCCTTACCACAGATACGCAGTATTTT. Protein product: CASSFAGLTTDTQYF.

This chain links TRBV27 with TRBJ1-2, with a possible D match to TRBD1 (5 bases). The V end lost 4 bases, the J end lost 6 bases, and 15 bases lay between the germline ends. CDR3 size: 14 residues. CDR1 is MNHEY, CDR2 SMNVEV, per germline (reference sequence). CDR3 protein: CASSWDGRVNGYTF. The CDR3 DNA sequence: TGTGCCAGCAGTTGGGACGGGAGGGTAAATGGCTACACCTTC.

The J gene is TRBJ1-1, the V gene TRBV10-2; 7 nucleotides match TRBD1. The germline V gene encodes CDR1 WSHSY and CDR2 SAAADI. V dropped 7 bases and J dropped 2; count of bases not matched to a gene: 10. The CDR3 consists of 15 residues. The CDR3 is CASTKGTVRNTEAFF. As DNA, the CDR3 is TGCGCCAGCACCAAAGGGACAGTTCGAAACACTGAAGCTTTCTTT.

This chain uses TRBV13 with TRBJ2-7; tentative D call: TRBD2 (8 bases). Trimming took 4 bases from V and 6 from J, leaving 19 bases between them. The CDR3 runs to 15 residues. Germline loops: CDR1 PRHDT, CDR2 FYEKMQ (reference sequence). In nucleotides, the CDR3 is TGTGCCAGCAGCTCCCCCGGGAGGGGGCTTATCGAGCAGTACTTC. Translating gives CASSSPGRGLIEQYF.